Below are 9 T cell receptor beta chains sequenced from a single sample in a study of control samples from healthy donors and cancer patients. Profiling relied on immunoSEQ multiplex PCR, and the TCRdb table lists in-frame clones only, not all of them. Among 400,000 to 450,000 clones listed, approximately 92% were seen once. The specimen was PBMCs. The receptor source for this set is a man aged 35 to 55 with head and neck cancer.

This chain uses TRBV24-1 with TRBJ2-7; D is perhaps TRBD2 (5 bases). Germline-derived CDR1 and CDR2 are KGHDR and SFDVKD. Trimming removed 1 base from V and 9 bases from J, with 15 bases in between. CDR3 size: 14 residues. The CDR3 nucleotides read TGTGCCACCAGTGATTTTGCCGGAGGAACCGGGCAGTACTTC. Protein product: CATSDFAGGTGQYF.

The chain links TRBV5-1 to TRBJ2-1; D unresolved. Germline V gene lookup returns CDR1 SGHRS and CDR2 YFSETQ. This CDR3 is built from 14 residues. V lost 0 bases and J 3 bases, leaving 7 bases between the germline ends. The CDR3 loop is CASSLGVSYNEQFF. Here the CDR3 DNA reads TGCGCCAGCAGCTTGGGCGTCAGCTACAATGAGCAGTTCTTC.

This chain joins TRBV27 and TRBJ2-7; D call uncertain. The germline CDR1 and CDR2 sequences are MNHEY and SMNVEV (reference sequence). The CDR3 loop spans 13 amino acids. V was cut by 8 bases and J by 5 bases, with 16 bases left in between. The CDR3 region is CASQPLPGDEQYF. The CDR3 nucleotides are TGTGCCAGCCAACCTCTGCCGGGCGACGAGCAGTACTTC.

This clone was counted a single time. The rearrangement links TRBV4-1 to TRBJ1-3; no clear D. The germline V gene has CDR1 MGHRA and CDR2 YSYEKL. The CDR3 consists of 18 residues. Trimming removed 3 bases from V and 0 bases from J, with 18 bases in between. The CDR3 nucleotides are TGCGCCAGCAGCCAGCCTCGGGTCAGCTCTTACTCTGGAAACACCATATATTTT. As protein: CASSQPRVSSYSGNTIYF.

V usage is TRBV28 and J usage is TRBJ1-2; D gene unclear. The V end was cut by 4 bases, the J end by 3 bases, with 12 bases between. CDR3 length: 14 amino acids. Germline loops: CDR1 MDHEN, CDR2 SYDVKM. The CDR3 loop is CASSSAGGHYGYTF. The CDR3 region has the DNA TGTGCCAGCAGTTCGGCCGGAGGGCACTATGGCTACACCTTC.

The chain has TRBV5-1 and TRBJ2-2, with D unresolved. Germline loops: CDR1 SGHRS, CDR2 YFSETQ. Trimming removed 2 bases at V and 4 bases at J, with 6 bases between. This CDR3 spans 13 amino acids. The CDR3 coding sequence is TGCGCCAGCAGCTTACAACCCACCGGGGAGCTGTTTTTT. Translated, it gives CASSLQPTGELFF. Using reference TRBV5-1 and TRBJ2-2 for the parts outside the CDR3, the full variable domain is KAGVTQTPRYLIKTRGQQVTLSCSPISGHRSVSWYQQTPGQGLQFLFEYFSETQRNKGNFPGRFSGRQFSNSRSEMNVSTLELGDSALYLCASSLQPTGELFFGEGSRLTVL.

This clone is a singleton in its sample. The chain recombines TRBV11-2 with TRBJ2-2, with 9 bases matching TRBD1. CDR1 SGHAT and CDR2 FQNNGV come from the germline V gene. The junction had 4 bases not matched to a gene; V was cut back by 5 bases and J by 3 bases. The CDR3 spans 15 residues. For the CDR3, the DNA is TGTGCCAGCAGCCTGGACAGGGGATACACCGGGGAGCTGTTTTTT. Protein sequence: CASSLDRGYTGELFF.

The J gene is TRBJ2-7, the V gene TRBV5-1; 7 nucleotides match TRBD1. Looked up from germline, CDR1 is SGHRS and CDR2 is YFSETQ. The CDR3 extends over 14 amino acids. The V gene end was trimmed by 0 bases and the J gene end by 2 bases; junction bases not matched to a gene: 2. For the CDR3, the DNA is TGCGCCAGCAGCTTGGAGGACAGGCCCTACGAGCAGTACTTC. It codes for CASSLEDRPYEQYF.

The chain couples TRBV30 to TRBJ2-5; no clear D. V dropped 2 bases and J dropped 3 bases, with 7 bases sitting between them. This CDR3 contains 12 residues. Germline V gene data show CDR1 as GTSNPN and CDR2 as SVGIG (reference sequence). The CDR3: CAWSSQKETQYF. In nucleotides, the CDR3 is TGTGCCTGGAGTAGTCAGAAAGAGACCCAGTACTTC.